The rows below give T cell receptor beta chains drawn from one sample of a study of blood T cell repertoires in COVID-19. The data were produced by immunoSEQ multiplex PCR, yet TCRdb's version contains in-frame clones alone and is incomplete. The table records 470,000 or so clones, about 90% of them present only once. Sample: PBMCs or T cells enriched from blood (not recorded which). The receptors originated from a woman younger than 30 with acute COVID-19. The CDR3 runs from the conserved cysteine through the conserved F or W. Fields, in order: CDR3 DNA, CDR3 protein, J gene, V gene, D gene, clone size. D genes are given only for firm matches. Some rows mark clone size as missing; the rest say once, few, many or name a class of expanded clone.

CDR3 DNA: TGTGCCAGCAGCATTACAGGGGCTTCTTACAATGAGCAGTTCTTC; CDR3 protein: CASSITGASYNEQFF; J gene: TRBJ2-1; V gene: TRBV5-4; D gene: TRBD1; clone size: NA
CDR3 DNA: TGTGCCAGTAAGGGGACTAGCGGAGAATACGAGCAGTACTTC; CDR3 protein: CASKGTSGEYEQYF; J gene: TRBJ2-7; V gene: TRBV19; D gene: TRBD2; clone size: once
CDR3 DNA: TGCGCCAGCAGCTCAGACGAGGCGATGCAGTACTTC; CDR3 protein: CASSSDEAMQYF; J gene: TRBJ2-7; V gene: TRBV5-1; D gene: NA; clone size: NA
CDR3 DNA: TGTGCCACTAGGGGAACTAACAGGGATGGCTACACCTTC; CDR3 protein: CATRGTNRDGYTF; J gene: TRBJ1-2; V gene: TRBV6-5; D gene: NA; clone size: NA
CDR3 DNA: TGTGCCAGCAGCCCGACTAGTAGGGAAGGGGATGAGCAGTTCTTC; CDR3 protein: CASSPTSREGDEQFF; J gene: TRBJ2-1; V gene: TRBV7-7; D gene: NA; clone size: NA
CDR3 DNA: TGTGCCAGCAGTTACCCCTGGACTAGCGGGAGAGGTAATGAGCAGTTCTTC; CDR3 protein: CASSYPWTSGRGNEQFF; J gene: TRBJ2-1; V gene: TRBV6-2/TRBV6-3; D gene: TRBD2; clone size: NA
CDR3 DNA: TGCGCCAGCAGCTTGGGAGGAAAGCGGGGGGGCTCGATCGCAGATACGCAGTATTTT; CDR3 protein: CASSLGGKRGGSIADTQYF; J gene: TRBJ2-3; V gene: TRBV5-1; D gene: TRBD2; clone size: NA
CDR3 DNA: TGTGCCAGCAGGGCAGGGAACACTGAAGCTTTCTTT; CDR3 protein: CASRAGNTEAFF; J gene: TRBJ1-1; V gene: TRBV25-1; D gene: NA; clone size: NA
CDR3 DNA: TGTGCCAGCAGTTTGCGTCATGAGCAGTTCTTC; CDR3 protein: CASSLRHEQFF; J gene: TRBJ2-1; V gene: TRBV12-3/TRBV12-4; D gene: NA; clone size: NA
CDR3 DNA: TGCGGGGGGGCGCTGAACACTGAAGCTTTCTTT; CDR3 protein: CGGALNTEAFF; J gene: TRBJ1-1; V gene: TRBV20-1; D gene: NA; clone size: NA
CDR3 DNA: TGTGCCAGTAGTCAACAGGGGCGAAATTCACCCCTCCACTTT; CDR3 protein: CASSQQGRNSPLHF; J gene: TRBJ1-6; V gene: TRBV19; D gene: TRBD1; clone size: NA
CDR3 DNA: TGTGCCAGCCACAGACAGGGCCACAATGAGCAGTTCTTC; CDR3 protein: CASHRQGHNEQFF; J gene: TRBJ2-1; V gene: TRBV6-5; D gene: TRBD1; clone size: NA
CDR3 DNA: TGTGCCAGCAGCTCCAACAGTGGGGGGTTTGAAAAACTGTTTTTT; CDR3 protein: CASSSNSGGFEKLFF; J gene: TRBJ1-4; V gene: TRBV7-9; D gene: NA; clone size: NA
CDR3 DNA: TGTGCCAGCTCACCACCGACAGGGGGATACGCTGGAAACACCATATATTTT; CDR3 protein: CASSPPTGGYAGNTIYF; J gene: TRBJ1-3; V gene: TRBV18; D gene: TRBD1; clone size: NA
CDR3 DNA: TGTGCCAGCAGTTACCCAGGGCTGAATCAGCCCCAGCATTTT; CDR3 protein: CASSYPGLNQPQHF; J gene: TRBJ1-5; V gene: TRBV6-2/TRBV6-3; D gene: NA; clone size: NA
CDR3 DNA: TGTGCCAGCAGCCGGGGGGGCTTGAGCTACAATGAGCAGTTCTTC; CDR3 protein: CASSRGGLSYNEQFF; J gene: TRBJ2-1; V gene: TRBV13; D gene: TRBD2; clone size: NA
CDR3 DNA: TGTGCCAGCAGTTACTCAGGCAGGGACTATGGCTACACCTTC; CDR3 protein: CASSYSGRDYGYTF; J gene: TRBJ1-2; V gene: TRBV6-5; D gene: NA; clone size: NA
CDR3 DNA: TGTGCCAGCAGCGGCAGGGACTATGGCTACACCTTC; CDR3 protein: CASSGRDYGYTF; J gene: TRBJ1-2; V gene: TRBV28; D gene: NA; clone size: once
CDR3 DNA: TGTGCCAGCAGCCAAGGGACAGGGGAGTACTATGGCTACACCTTC; CDR3 protein: CASSQGTGEYYGYTF; J gene: TRBJ1-2; V gene: TRBV3-1/TRBV3-2; D gene: TRBD1; clone size: NA
CDR3 DNA: TGTGCCAGCAGCACCGGGACAGGGTCCTTCAAGGAGACCCAGTACTTC; CDR3 protein: CASSTGTGSFKETQYF; J gene: TRBJ2-5; V gene: TRBV5-8; D gene: TRBD1; clone size: NA
CDR3 DNA: TGTGCCAGCTATCACGCCGGGGACTCTGGGGCCAACGTCCTGACTTTC; CDR3 protein: CASYHAGDSGANVLTF; J gene: TRBJ2-6; V gene: TRBV2; D gene: NA; clone size: NA
CDR3 DNA: TGTGCCAGCAGCAAGGGGACAGAGATAGCCAAAAACATTCAGTACTTC; CDR3 protein: CASSKGTEIAKNIQYF; J gene: TRBJ2-4; V gene: TRBV6-6; D gene: TRBD1; clone size: once
CDR3 DNA: TGTGCCAGCAGCTTAGATCATAATACTGTAGCTTTCTTT; CDR3 protein: CASSLDHNTVAFF; J gene: TRBJ1-1; V gene: TRBV11-2; D gene: NA; clone size: NA
CDR3 DNA: TGTGCCAGCAGTGACGCGGGAGGACGTTACGAGCAGTACTTC; CDR3 protein: CASSDAGGRYEQYF; J gene: TRBJ2-7; V gene: TRBV2; D gene: TRBD2; clone size: NA
CDR3 DNA: TGTGCCAGCAGCTTAGCGGGAGGCACCAACTCTAATTCACCCCTCCACTTT; CDR3 protein: CASSLAGGTNSNSPLHF; J gene: TRBJ1-6; V gene: TRBV7-6; D gene: NA; clone size: NA
CDR3 DNA: TGTGCCAGCAGCCAATCGGGGACAGCTCCCTACGAGCAGTACTTC; CDR3 protein: CASSQSGTAPYEQYF; J gene: TRBJ2-7; V gene: TRBV7-8; D gene: TRBD1; clone size: NA
CDR3 DNA: TGTGCCAGTACTCCCGGGAGGAGGGAACCCCAGCATTTT; CDR3 protein: CASTPGRREPQHF; J gene: TRBJ1-5; V gene: TRBV19; D gene: NA; clone size: NA
CDR3 DNA: TGTGCCGTCGGGGGAGAATACGAGCAGTACTTC; CDR3 protein: CAVGGEYEQYF; J gene: TRBJ2-7; V gene: TRBV19; D gene: NA; clone size: NA
CDR3 DNA: TGTGCCAGCAGCCCCCAAGCGGGTAGCACAGATACGCAGTATTTT; CDR3 protein: CASSPQAGSTDTQYF; J gene: TRBJ2-3; V gene: TRBV9; D gene: NA; clone size: NA
CDR3 DNA: TGTGCCAGCAGTTTACGGCTAGCGGGGGCTGAAGAGCAGTACTTC; CDR3 protein: CASSLRLAGAEEQYF; J gene: TRBJ2-7; V gene: TRBV28; D gene: TRBD2; clone size: NA
CDR3 DNA: TGTGCCAGCAGCTTAGGGCACAATGAGCAGTTCTTC; CDR3 protein: CASSLGHNEQFF; J gene: TRBJ2-1; V gene: TRBV11-2; D gene: NA; clone size: NA
CDR3 DNA: TGCGCCAGCAGCTTGGTTACAGCAACCTACGAGCAGTACTTC; CDR3 protein: CASSLVTATYEQYF; J gene: TRBJ2-7; V gene: TRBV5-1; D gene: NA; clone size: NA
CDR3 DNA: TGCGCCAGCAGCTTGCCCCGGGACAGGGTAAGCTACGAGCAGTACTTC; CDR3 protein: CASSLPRDRVSYEQYF; J gene: TRBJ2-7; V gene: TRBV5-1; D gene: TRBD1; clone size: NA
CDR3 DNA: TGTGCCAGCAGGCTAGCGGGGACCTACGAGCAGTACTTC; CDR3 protein: CASRLAGTYEQYF; J gene: TRBJ2-7; V gene: TRBV27; D gene: TRBD2; clone size: NA
CDR3 DNA: TGTGCCAGCAGGCCCCGGGACAGGGCGACCTACGAGCAGTACTTC; CDR3 protein: CASRPRDRATYEQYF; J gene: TRBJ2-7; V gene: TRBV6-5; D gene: TRBD1; clone size: NA
CDR3 DNA: TGTGCCAGTACGGACGGGGTAAATCAGCCCCAGCATTTT; CDR3 protein: CASTDGVNQPQHF; J gene: TRBJ1-5; V gene: TRBV19; D gene: NA; clone size: NA
CDR3 DNA: TGTGCCAGCAGCTTAGGGACTAGCGGGCTCCCAGGCCAAGAGACCCAGTACTTC; CDR3 protein: CASSLGTSGLPGQETQYF; J gene: TRBJ2-5; V gene: TRBV7-2; D gene: TRBD2; clone size: NA
CDR3 DNA: TGTGCCATCGGAGGGGGGGACAGGGAGAACGAGCAGTACTTC; CDR3 protein: CAIGGGDRENEQYF; J gene: TRBJ2-7; V gene: TRBV10-3; D gene: TRBD1; clone size: NA
CDR3 DNA: TGCGCCAGCAGTGAGAAACAGCACTACGAGCAGTACTTC; CDR3 protein: CASSEKQHYEQYF; J gene: TRBJ2-7; V gene: TRBV10-1; D gene: NA; clone size: NA
CDR3 DNA: TGTGCCAGTAGTAGCCCGACTAGCGGAAGCTCCTACAATGAGCAGTTCTTC; CDR3 protein: CASSSPTSGSSYNEQFF; J gene: TRBJ2-1; V gene: TRBV19; D gene: TRBD2; clone size: NA
CDR3 DNA: TGTGCCATCAGTAAATTACAGGGGGAAGAGCAGTACTTC; CDR3 protein: CAISKLQGEEQYF; J gene: TRBJ2-7; V gene: TRBV10-3; D gene: TRBD1; clone size: few
CDR3 DNA: TGTGCCAGCAGCTTAGAGCTGTCGACCAGGGGTGGCTACACCTTC; CDR3 protein: CASSLELSTRGGYTF; J gene: TRBJ1-2; V gene: TRBV11-2; D gene: NA; clone size: NA
CDR3 DNA: TGTGCCAGCAGTAGCCGGGACTATAATGAAAAACTGTTTTTT; CDR3 protein: CASSSRDYNEKLFF; J gene: TRBJ1-4; V gene: TRBV27; D gene: NA; clone size: NA
CDR3 DNA: TGTGCCAGCAGTTACGGGAGGGCCCCTCAGCCCCAGCATTTT; CDR3 protein: CASSYGRAPQPQHF; J gene: TRBJ1-5; V gene: TRBV6-2/TRBV6-3; D gene: NA; clone size: NA
CDR3 DNA: TGTGCCAGCAGCCCTCCGGGGGGGGTGAACACTGAAGCTTTCTTT; CDR3 protein: CASSPPGGVNTEAFF; J gene: TRBJ1-1; V gene: TRBV7-9; D gene: NA; clone size: NA
CDR3 DNA: TGTGCCAGCAGCTTAGACCCCGGACAGCTCAATGAGCAGTTCTTC; CDR3 protein: CASSLDPGQLNEQFF; J gene: TRBJ2-1; V gene: TRBV11-2; D gene: NA; clone size: NA
CDR3 DNA: TGTGCCAGCAGCTTTCAGGGGCGTACCGGGGAGCTGTTTTTT; CDR3 protein: CASSFQGRTGELFF; J gene: TRBJ2-2; V gene: TRBV11-3; D gene: NA; clone size: NA
CDR3 DNA: TGTGCCAGCAGCCTTACCTACAATGAGCAGTTCTTC; CDR3 protein: CASSLTYNEQFF; J gene: TRBJ2-1; V gene: TRBV7-9; D gene: NA; clone size: NA
CDR3 DNA: TGTGCCAGTAGTCCCATACAGGGTCCCAATCAGCCCCAGCATTTT; CDR3 protein: CASSPIQGPNQPQHF; J gene: TRBJ1-5; V gene: TRBV19; D gene: NA; clone size: NA
CDR3 DNA: TGTGCCAGCAGTTTCGGCCGACAGGCCCCCTACGAGCAGTACTTC; CDR3 protein: CASSFGRQAPYEQYF; J gene: TRBJ2-7; V gene: TRBV27; D gene: NA; clone size: NA
CDR3 DNA: TGTGCCAGCAGCCAAGTGACAGGGAGCTATGGCTACACCTTC; CDR3 protein: CASSQVTGSYGYTF; J gene: TRBJ1-2; V gene: TRBV3-1/TRBV3-2; D gene: TRBD1; clone size: NA
CDR3 DNA: TGTGCCAGCAGCTTGGGACAGGGGGCTTACGAGCAGTACTTC; CDR3 protein: CASSLGQGAYEQYF; J gene: TRBJ2-7; V gene: TRBV7-9; D gene: TRBD1; clone size: once
CDR3 DNA: TGTGCCAGTAGTATGGGGGGCTCCTACAATGAGCAGTTCTTC; CDR3 protein: CASSMGGSYNEQFF; J gene: TRBJ2-1; V gene: TRBV19; D gene: NA; clone size: NA